Shown below are 5 T cell receptor beta chains from a single sample sequenced in a study of shared clonotypes between healthy human individuals. Assay: immunoSEQ multiplex PCR; the TCRdb copy retains only in-frame clones and omits some. This sample has about 2.1 million clones, with just over 90% found just once. Naive CD8 cells lacked CD45RO, underwent positive selection for CCR7 and left out terminally differentiated effector memory CD45RA+ cells. The sample was naive CD8+ T cells from PBMCs. The receptors were sampled from a young man in good health. Some clones in this sample may be carry-over from other donors' samples.

The rearrangement joins TRBV9 to TRBJ1-3, with TRBD1 matching over 7 bases. The germline gives CDR1 SGDLS, CDR2 YYNGEE. This CDR3 comprises 17 residues. J lost 4 bases, V lost 4 bases, and 14 bases had no gene match. The CDR3 DNA is TGTGCCAGCAGCCCCTTGGTAGAAGACAGGGTGGGAAACACCATATATTTT. It translates to CASSPLVEDRVGNTIYF.

This clone was seen a single time. The chain links TRBV27 to TRBJ2-2, with D maybe TRBD2 (6 bases). The CDR3 is made up of 14 amino acids. The germline V gene encodes CDR1 MNHEY and CDR2 SMNVEV (reference sequence). Trimming pared 8 bases from V and 5 bases from J, leaving 15 bases between. The CDR3 DNA follows: TGTGCCAGCGCGGGGTTTGGCGGAACCGGGGAGCTGTTTTTT. Its protein is CASAGFGGTGELFF.

J is TRBJ1-2 and V is TRBV7-9; no definite D call. CDR3 length: 14 amino acids. Germline V lookup: CDR1 SEHNR, CDR2 FQNEAQ (reference sequence). Trimming cost V 5 bases and J 0 bases, with 10 bases left between them. For the CDR3, the DNA is TGTGCCAGCAGCCGCCCGGCGCCTAACTATGGCTACACCTTC. Its protein product is CASSRPAPNYGYTF. Supplemented by reference TRBV7-9 and TRBJ1-2, the full variable domain reads DTGVSQNPRHKITKRGQNVTFRCDPISEHNRLYWYRQTLGQGPEFLTYFQNEAQLEKSRLLSDRFSAERPKGSFSTLEIQRTEQGDSAMYLCASSRPAPNYGYTFGSGTRLTVV.

The V gene is TRBV10-3, the J gene TRBJ1-4; D gene unclear. The germline V and J ends were trimmed by 2 bases and 3 bases, with 10 bases remaining between them. This CDR3 contains 15 residues. In germline, CDR1 is ENHRY, CDR2 SYGVKD. In nucleotides, the CDR3 is TGTGCCATCAGTGAGGACGGACTACCTAATGAAAAACTGTTTTTT. The encoded protein is CAISEDGLPNEKLFF.

The chain is built from TRBV5-3 and TRBJ1-3; 9 nucleotides agree with TRBD1. TRBV5-3 carries the ORF label, with uncertain function. The CDR3 is 16 amino acids. J was trimmed by 4 bases and V by 3 bases; bases with no gene match: 8. The CDR3 nucleotides are TGTGCCAGAAGCTGGCGACAGGGGGACTTGGGAAACACCATATATTTT. Protein sequence: CARSWRQGDLGNTIYF.